The next 15 T cell receptor beta chains were all read from a single sample in a study of T-cell reconstitution after alpha-beta-depleted transplantation in children. A library of TCRbeta sequences, prepared with unique molecular identifiers, was generated. TCRdb reprocessed the PCR reads with MiXCR, giving one entry per CDR3 protein. The sample includes roughly 500,000 distinct CDR3 sequences, 30% to 35% of them seen just once. The material sequenced was PBMCs from the stem cell graft donor, taken from the stem cell graft. Receptor source: a human donor who donated a stem cell graft to a child with aplastic anemia.

The chain carries TRBV5-1 and TRBJ2-1, with TRBD2 matching over 7 bases. CDR1 SGHRS and CDR2 YFSETQ come from the germline V gene. V was clipped by 3 bases and J by 5 bases; unmatched bases: 5. CDR3 length: 14 residues. Here the CDR3 DNA reads TGCGCCAGCAGCTCCCGGGCGGGAGACAATGAGCAGTTCTTC. Translation gives CASSSRAGDNEQFF.

This clonotype appeared a few times. The rearrangement uses TRBV20-1 and TRBJ2-7, with 7 bases identical to TRBD2. CDR3 length equals 16 residues. Trimming removed 3 bases from V and 0 bases from J; junction bases left unmatched: 11. The V gene's germline CDR1 is DFQATT and CDR2 SNEGSKA (reference sequence). In DNA, the CDR3 is TGCAGTGCTAGGATCGGAGAGCGGGACTTCTCCTACGAGCAGTACTTC. Translated, it gives CSARIGERDFSYEQYF.

The J gene is TRBJ1-5, the V gene TRBV6-1, with D hard to call. With 1 base removed from V and 4 bases from J, the gap between germline ends came to 14 bases. There are 16 residues in the CDR3. The germline gives CDR1 MNHNS, CDR2 SASEGT. This CDR3 is CASSEGPVFLNQPQHF. In DNA, the CDR3 is TGTGCCAGCAGTGAAGGGCCGGTGTTCCTTAATCAGCCCCAGCATTTT.

In the case of this clonotype: Given a much more abundant clone one base away, this may be a read error. The chain couples TRBV4-2 to TRBJ2-7; 10 nucleotides line up with TRBD2. This CDR3 contains 15 residues. Germline V gene sequence: CDR1 LGHNA, CDR2 YNFKEQ. V gave up 2 bases and J gave up 0 bases; unmatched junction bases: 1. The CDR3 region has the DNA TGTGCCAGCAGCCAATGGACTAGCGGCTCCTACGAGCAGTACTTC. It translates to CASSQWTSGSYEQYF.

This clonotype was counted a few times. The chain recombines TRBV20-1 with TRBJ1-1, with D perhaps matching TRBD1 (5 bases). Trimming removed 0 bases at V and 6 bases at J, with 11 bases between. Germline V gene data show CDR1 as DFQATT and CDR2 as SNEGSKA (reference sequence). The CDR3 is made up of 13 amino acids. CDR3 sequence: CSARDFAGAEAFF. The CDR3 region has the DNA TGCAGTGCTAGAGATTTCGCGGGGGCTGAAGCTTTCTTT.

This clonotype appeared once. The rearrangement joins TRBV7-9 to TRBJ2-7; 16 positions agree with TRBD2. Germline V gene lookup returns CDR1 SEHNR and CDR2 FQNEAQ (reference sequence). This CDR3 is built from 17 residues. The V gene end was trimmed by 4 bases and the J gene end by 3 bases; junction bases not matched to a gene: 6. CDR3 region: CASSWGLAGGLYYEQYV. CDR3 nucleotide sequence: TGTGCCAGCAGCTGGGGACTAGCGGGAGGGCTTTACTACGAGCAGTACGTC.

This clonotype was found a few times. The rearrangement links TRBV29-1 to TRBJ2-1; no clear D gene. The germline V and J ends were trimmed by 4 bases and 2 bases, with 15 bases remaining between them. This CDR3 has 15 residues. Germline V CDR1 and CDR2: SQVTM, ANQGSEA. CDR3 sequence: CSVVPTTSAYNEQFF. The CDR3 DNA is TGCAGCGTTGTTCCGACCACCTCGGCCTACAATGAGCAGTTCTTC.

The sample holds a few counts of this clonotype. The chain is built from TRBV20-1 and TRBJ2-7; 8 positions agree with TRBD1. In germline, CDR1 is DFQATT, CDR2 SNEGSKA (reference sequence). This CDR3 comprises 13 residues. The trim removed 3 bases at V and 4 bases at J, leaving 5 bases unmatched. In nucleotides, the CDR3 is TGCAGTGCTAGTACAGGGGGGAGGTACGAGCAGTACTTC. It yields the protein CSASTGGRYEQYF.

The chain has TRBV6-1 and TRBJ2-5; no firm D call. Trimming left V 6 bases short and J 7 bases short, with 15 bases between. Germline CDR1 reads MNHNS; CDR2 reads SASEGT. This CDR3 has 13 residues. The CDR3: CASSNSPEGTQYF. In DNA, the CDR3 is TGTGCCAGCAGCAATAGTCCAGAAGGGACCCAGTACTTC.

V gene TRBV10-1 combines with J gene TRBJ2-5; D not resolved. This CDR3 is 12 amino acids long. CDR1 and CDR2 (germline): WNHNN, SYGVQD (reference sequence). The V and J ends lost 0 bases and 5 bases respectively, with 4 bases between them. CDR3 loop: CASSESFETQYF. The CDR3, as DNA: TGCGCCAGCAGTGAGTCGTTCGAGACCCAGTACTTC.

The chain recombines TRBV20-1 with TRBJ1-3; D is possibly TRBD1 (6 bases). The CDR3 sequence is 13 residues long. Germline assignment: CDR1 DFQATT and CDR2 SNEGSKA (reference sequence). The V gene lost 8 bases and the J gene lost 4 bases, with 15 bases spanning the gap. The CDR3 coding sequence is TGCAGTAGCACACAGGGAAGGGGAAACACCATATATTTT. Its protein is CSSTQGRGNTIYF.

J is TRBJ2-7 and V is TRBV3-1; perhaps TRBD2 as D (5 bases). The V gene lost 3 bases and the J gene lost 3 bases, with 6 bases spanning the gap. From germline, CDR1 is LGHDT and CDR2 YNNKEL (reference sequence). The CDR3 is 12 amino acids. The CDR3 region is CASSHRGYEQYF. Written as DNA, the CDR3 is TGTGCCAGCAGCCATCGGGGCTACGAGCAGTACTTC.

The V gene is TRBV20-1, the J gene TRBJ1-1; D remains unclear. The V gene lost 6 bases and the J gene lost 1 base, with 9 bases spanning the gap. This CDR3 has 12 amino acids. The V gene's germline CDR1 is DFQATT and CDR2 SNEGSKA (reference sequence). DNA of the CDR3: TGCAGTGCCCTAGCAGGGAACACTGAAGCTTTCTTT. This gives the protein CSALAGNTEAFF.

This sequence joins TRBV12-3 or TRBV12-4 and TRBJ2-4; 9 bases are a match to TRBD1. The V and J ends lost 6 bases and 8 bases, in that order; junction bases with no gene match: 14. The CDR3 consists of 16 residues. CDR3 nucleotides: TGTGCCAGCAGATCGGGACAGGGCGTAGCTAAGGACATTCAGTACTTC. Its protein is CASRSGQGVAKDIQYF.

V gene TRBV6-2 or TRBV6-3 combines with J gene TRBJ2-1, with D maybe TRBD2 (6 bases). Germline loops: CDR1 MNHEY, CDR2 SVGEGT. The V gene lost 4 bases and the J gene lost 3 bases, with 7 bases spanning the gap. CDR3 length equals 13 residues. The CDR3 coding sequence is TGTGCCAGCAGTTTAGCGGACTACAATGAGCAGTTCTTC. It yields the protein CASSLADYNEQFF.